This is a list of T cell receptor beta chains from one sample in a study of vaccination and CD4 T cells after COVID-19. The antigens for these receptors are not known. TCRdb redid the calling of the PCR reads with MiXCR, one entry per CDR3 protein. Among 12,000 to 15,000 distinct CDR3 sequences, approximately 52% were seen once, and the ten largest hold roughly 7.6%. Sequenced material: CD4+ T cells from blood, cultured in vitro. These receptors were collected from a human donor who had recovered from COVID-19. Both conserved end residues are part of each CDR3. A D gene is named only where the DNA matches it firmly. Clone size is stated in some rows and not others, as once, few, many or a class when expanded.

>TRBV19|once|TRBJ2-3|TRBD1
CASSRRGYVSTDTQYF
TGTGCCAGTAGTCGCAGGGGGTACGTGAGCACAGATACGCAGTATTTT
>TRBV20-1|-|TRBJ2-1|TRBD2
CSAPGLAGAGEQFF
TGCAGTGCTCCCGGACTAGCGGGAGCCGGCGAGCAGTTCTTC
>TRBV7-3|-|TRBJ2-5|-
CASSLTAQETQYF
TGTGCCAGCAGCTTAACAGCCCAAGAGACCCAGTACTTC
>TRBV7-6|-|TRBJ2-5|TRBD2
CASSSSGTSGRAGETQYF
TGTGCCAGCAGCTCCTCCGGGACTAGCGGGAGGGCTGGGGAGACCCAGTACTTC
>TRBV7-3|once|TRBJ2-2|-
CASSLWGPLTNTGELFF
TGTGCCAGCAGCTTATGGGGGCCGCTGACGAACACCGGGGAGCTGTTTTTT
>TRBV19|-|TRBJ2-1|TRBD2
CASSISSGTHNEQFF
TGTGCCAGTAGTATCAGTAGCGGGACGCACAATGAGCAGTTCTTC
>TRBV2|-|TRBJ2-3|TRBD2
CASSVAGAGDTQYF
TGTGCCAGCAGTGTAGCGGGAGCGGGAGATACGCAGTATTTT
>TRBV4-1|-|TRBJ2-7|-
CASSQDPAEASYEQYF
TGCGCCAGCAGCCAAGATCCAGCAGAAGCCTCCTACGAGCAGTACTTC
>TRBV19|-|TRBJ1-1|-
CASSFLRSTEAFF
TGTGCCAGTAGCTTCCTCAGGAGCACTGAAGCTTTCTTT
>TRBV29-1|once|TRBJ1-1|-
CSVLRLLNTEAFF
TGCAGCGTTCTGAGACTATTGAACACTGAAGCTTTCTTT
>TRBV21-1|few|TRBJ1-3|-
CASSKVSAGNTIYF
TGTGCCAGCAGCAAAGTAAGTGCTGGAAACACCATATATTTT
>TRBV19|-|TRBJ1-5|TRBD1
CASSGTGGYQPQHF
TGTGCCAGTAGTGGGACAGGGGGCTATCAGCCCCAGCATTTT
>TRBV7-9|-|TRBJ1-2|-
CASSLGPPPDGYTF
TGTGCCAGCAGCTTGGGACCTCCACCAGACGGCTACACCTTC
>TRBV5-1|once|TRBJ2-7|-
CASSLDLHSYEQYF
TGCGCCAGCAGCTTGGATCTGCACAGCTACGAGCAGTACTTC
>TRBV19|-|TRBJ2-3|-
CASSLRTGTDTQYF
TGTGCCAGTAGTCTCAGGACAGGCACAGATACGCAGTATTTT
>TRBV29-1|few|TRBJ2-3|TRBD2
CSVERAGGTDTQYF
TGCAGCGTTGAAAGAGCGGGAGGGACAGATACGCAGTATTTT
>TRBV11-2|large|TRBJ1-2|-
CASSLRGDPYGYTF
TGTGCCAGCAGCTTGAGGGGGGACCCCTATGGCTACACCTTC
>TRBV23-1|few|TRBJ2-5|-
CASSHLGRGETQYF
TGCGCCAGCAGTCACCTCGGCAGGGGCGAGACCCAGTACTTC
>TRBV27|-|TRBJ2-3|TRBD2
CASSLWAGVGDTQYF
TGTGCCAGCAGTTTATGGGCGGGAGTAGGAGATACGCAGTATTTT
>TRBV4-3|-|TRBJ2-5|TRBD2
CASSQGGGRAGEEGTQYF
TGCGCCAGCAGCCAAGGGGGCGGGAGAGCGGGAGAGGAGGGGACCCAGTACTTC
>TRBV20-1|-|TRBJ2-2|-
CSARDTRGAPGELFF
TGCAGTGCTAGAGATACCAGGGGCGCGCCCGGGGAGCTGTTTTTT
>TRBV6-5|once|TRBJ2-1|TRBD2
CASSYLRLAGNNEQFF
TGTGCCAGCAGTTACTTAAGACTAGCGGGAAACAATGAGCAGTTCTTC
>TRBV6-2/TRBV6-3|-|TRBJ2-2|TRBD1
CASSRDRVAGELFF
TGTGCCAGCAGTCGCGACAGGGTGGCCGGGGAGCTGTTTTTT
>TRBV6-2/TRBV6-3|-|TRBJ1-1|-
CASSYERGNTEAFF
TGTGCCAGCAGTTACGAGCGGGGGAACACTGAAGCTTTCTTT
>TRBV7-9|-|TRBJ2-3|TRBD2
CASSSWTRRRTDTQYF
TGTGCCAGCAGCTCCTGGACTAGACGGCGCACAGATACGCAGTATTTT
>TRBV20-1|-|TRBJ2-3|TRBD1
CSAPRDRGPDTQYF
TGCAGTGCGCCCCGGGACAGGGGGCCCGATACGCAGTATTTT
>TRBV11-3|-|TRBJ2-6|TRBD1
CASRRDRGPGANVLTF
TGTGCCAGCCGCCGGGACAGGGGGCCTGGGGCCAACGTCCTGACTTTC
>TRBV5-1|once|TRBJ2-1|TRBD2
CASRAGTSDYNEQFF
TGCGCCAGCAGGGCCGGGACTAGCGACTACAATGAGCAGTTCTTC
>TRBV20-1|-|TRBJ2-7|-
CSARVRDSSYEQYF
TGCAGTGCTAGAGTCCGGGATTCGTCCTACGAGCAGTACTTC
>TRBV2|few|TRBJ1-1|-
CASSPVDTNTEAFF
TGTGCCAGCAGTCCTGTGGACACGAACACTGAAGCTTTCTTT
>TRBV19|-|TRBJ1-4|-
CASSPWDRTNEKLFF
TGTGCCAGTAGTCCATGGGACCGGACTAATGAAAAACTGTTTTTT
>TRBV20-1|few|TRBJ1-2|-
CSARVPPWQGVTF
TGCAGTGCTAGAGTACCGCCCTGGCAGGGTGTAACCTTC
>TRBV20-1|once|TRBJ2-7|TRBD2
CREFEREGHYYEQYF
TGCAGGGAATTTGAGCGGGAGGGCCATTACTACGAGCAGTACTTC
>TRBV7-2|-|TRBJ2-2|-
CASSLTLATGELFF
TGTGCCAGCAGCTTGACCCTAGCGACCGGGGAGCTGTTTTTT
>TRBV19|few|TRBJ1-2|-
CASTFDTGILNYGYTF
TGTGCCAGTACGTTCGATACAGGGATCCTTAACTATGGCTACACCTTC
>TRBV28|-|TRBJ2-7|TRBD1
CASIPGTGVPYEQYF
TGTGCCAGCATCCCCGGGACAGGGGTACCGTACGAGCAGTACTTC
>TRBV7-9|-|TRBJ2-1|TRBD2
CASSARGGVNEQFF
TGTGCCAGCAGCGCCCGGGGGGGAGTGAATGAGCAGTTCTTC
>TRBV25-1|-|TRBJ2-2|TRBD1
CASSEYGQGASTGELFF
TGTGCCAGCAGTGAATACGGACAGGGGGCTAGCACCGGGGAGCTGTTTTTT
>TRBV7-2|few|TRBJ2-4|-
CASSLEAQGGRRQYF
TGTGCCAGCAGCTTAGAGGCTCAGGGCGGGCGTCGTCAGTACTTC
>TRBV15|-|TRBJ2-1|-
CATSRGASAMVNEQFF
TGTGCCACCAGCAGAGGTGCCTCGGCCATGGTGAATGAGCAGTTCTTC
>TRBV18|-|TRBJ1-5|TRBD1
CASSGTADQPQHF
TGTGCCAGCTCAGGGACAGCGGATCAGCCCCAGCATTTT
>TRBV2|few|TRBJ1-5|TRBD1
CASSRDSYQPQHF
TGTGCCAGCAGCCGGGACAGCTATCAGCCCCAGCATTTT
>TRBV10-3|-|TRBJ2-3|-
CAISEETDTQYF
TGTGCCATCAGTGAAGAGACAGATACGCAGTATTTT
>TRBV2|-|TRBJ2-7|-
CASRRNAYEQYF
TGTGCCAGCAGGCGGAATGCCTACGAGCAGTACTTC